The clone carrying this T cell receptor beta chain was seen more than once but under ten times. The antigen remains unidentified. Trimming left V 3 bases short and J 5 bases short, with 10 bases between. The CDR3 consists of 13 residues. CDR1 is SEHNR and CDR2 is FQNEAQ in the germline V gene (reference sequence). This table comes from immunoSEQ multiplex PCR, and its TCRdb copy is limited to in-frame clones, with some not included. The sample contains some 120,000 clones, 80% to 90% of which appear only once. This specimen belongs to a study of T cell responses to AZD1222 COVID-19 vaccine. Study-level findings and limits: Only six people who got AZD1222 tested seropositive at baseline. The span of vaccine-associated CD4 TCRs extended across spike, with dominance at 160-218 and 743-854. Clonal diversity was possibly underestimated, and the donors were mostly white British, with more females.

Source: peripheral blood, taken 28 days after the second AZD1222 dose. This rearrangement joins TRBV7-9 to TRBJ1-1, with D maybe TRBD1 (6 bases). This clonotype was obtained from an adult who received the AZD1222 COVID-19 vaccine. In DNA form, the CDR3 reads TGTGCCAGCAGCTTGACAGGACTTACTGAAGCTTTCTTT. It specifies CASSLTGLTEAFF.